Shown below are 18 T cell receptor beta chains from a single sample sequenced in a study of blood T cell repertoires in COVID-19. Sequencing used immunoSEQ multiplex PCR; TCRdb keeps in-frame clones, though not all of them. The table shows about 260,000 clones, with roughly 88% occurring only once. The sequenced sample consisted of peripheral blood. The receptors were sampled from a human donor in a cohort sampled during active COVID-19.

The chain carries TRBV21-1 and TRBJ1-2. TRBV21-1 is deemed a pseudogene. This CDR3 has 17 residues. CDR3 bases: TGTGCCAGCAGCAAAGAGATTGGAGAGAGTCAAACCTATGGCTACACCTTC. As protein: CASSKEIGESQTYGYTF.

This clone was seen once. V usage is TRBV27 and J usage is TRBJ1-2; 10 positions agree with TRBD1. This CDR3 spans 17 amino acids. The germline CDR1 and CDR2 sequences are MNHEY and SMNVEV (reference sequence). After removal of 1 base from V and 2 bases from J, the junction contained 7 bases not matched to a gene. The CDR3 DNA reads TGTGCCAGCAGTTTATATCGACAGGGGGCACCGAACTATGGCTACACCTTC. Translation gives CASSLYRQGAPNYGYTF.

V gene TRBV19 combines with J gene TRBJ2-2, with a weak D call TRBD2 (5 bases). Germline V CDR1 and CDR2: LNHDA, SQIVND (reference sequence). This CDR3 spans 15 amino acids. V dropped 5 bases and J dropped 1 base, with 11 bases sitting between them. In nucleotides, the CDR3 is TGTGCCAGTAGTCTCCGGACTGGGAACACCGGGGAGCTGTTTTTT. This encodes CASSLRTGNTGELFF.

The chain uses TRBV6-5 and TRBJ1-2; 9 bases are a match to TRBD1. This CDR3 contains 14 residues. The germline gives CDR1 MNHEY, CDR2 SVGAGI. J gave up 4 bases and V 11 bases, and 11 bases lay outside the gene matches. The CDR3 region has the DNA TGTGCCTGCCGGACAGGGGCTATGGGCTATGGCTACACCTTC. The encoded protein is CACRTGAMGYGYTF.

The genes are TRBV9 and TRBJ2-1, with a possible D match to TRBD2 (6 bases). This CDR3 has 13 residues. The V end lost 0 bases, the J end lost 7 bases, and 8 bases lay between the germline ends. CDR1 is SGDLS and CDR2 is YYNGEE in the germline V gene. CDR3 bases: TGTGCCAGCAGCGTAGTGGGGAGGAATGAGCAGTTCTTC. Translated: CASSVVGRNEQFF.

J is TRBJ2-1 and V is TRBV27, with TRBD2 matching 10 bases. V lost 7 bases, J lost 4 bases, and 4 bases stayed unmatched. The CDR3 spans 14 residues. Germline loops: CDR1 MNHEY, CDR2 SMNVEV (reference sequence). The CDR3 spells CASKGTSDYNEQFF. The CDR3 DNA is TGTGCCAGCAAGGGGACTAGCGATTACAATGAGCAGTTCTTC.

On this clone: The identical CDR3 is also encoded by other nucleotide sequences in the sample. This rearrangement joins TRBV19 to TRBJ2-7, with TRBD2 matching 11 bases. There are 14 residues in the CDR3. The ends lost 6 bases at V and 4 bases at J; junction bases unmatched: 5. The germline V gene encodes CDR1 LNHDA and CDR2 SQIVND (reference sequence). CDR3 sequence (DNA): TGTGCCAGTAGCCCGGGACTAGCGGTGTACGAGCAGTACTTC. Its protein product is CASSPGLAVYEQYF.

This clone showed up just once. This chain connects TRBV24-1 to TRBJ2-5; the D gene is possibly TRBD2 (6 bases). Deletions cut 4 bases from V and 5 bases from J, with 16 bases between. CDR1 and CDR2 from the germline V gene are KGHDR and SFDVKD. The CDR3 totals 15 residues. The CDR3 spells CATSEPNGSRETQYF. The CDR3 DNA is TGTGCCACCAGTGAGCCGAACGGGAGTAGGGAGACCCAGTACTTC.

The chain employs TRBV27 and TRBJ2-7; no firm D call. The CDR3 has 17 residues. From germline, CDR1 is MNHEY and CDR2 SMNVEV (reference sequence). Trimming cost V 6 bases and J 0 bases, with 21 bases left between them. CDR3 loop: CASSHSLAAYTSYEQYF. DNA of the CDR3: TGTGCCAGCAGCCATAGCCTCGCAGCGTACACCTCCTACGAGCAGTACTTC.

The CDR3 spells CASSLLWSGYTF. CDR3 nucleotide sequence: TGTGCCAGCAGCTTACTCTGGAGTGGCTACACCTTC. The chain couples TRBV7-9 to TRBJ1-2; no reliable D call. The CDR3 consists of 12 residues. CDR1 is SEHNR, CDR2 FQNEAQ, per germline (reference sequence). Trimming left V 2 bases short and J 7 bases short, with 8 bases between.

In its sample, this clone was seen once. The chain joins TRBV27 to TRBJ1-6; D not certain. CDR1 is MNHEY and CDR2 is SMNVEV in the germline V gene (reference sequence). This CDR3 is built from 15 residues. Deletions cut 8 bases from V and 7 bases from J, with 18 bases between. In DNA, the CDR3 is TGTGCCAGCGCCATGGCGGGGAGTCGGAATTCACCCCTCCACTTT. Translating gives CASAMAGSRNSPLHF.

J is TRBJ1-5 and V is TRBV19; a weak D match, TRBD1 (6 bases). Germline CDR1 and CDR2: LNHDA and SQIVND (reference sequence). Trimming cost V 5 bases and J 3 bases, with 14 bases left between them. This CDR3 region has 15 residues. The CDR3 DNA follows: TGTGCCAGTAGTGCGAGGGACACCCCCAATCAGCCCCAGCATTTT. Protein: CASSARDTPNQPQHF.

The rearrangement links TRBV7-9 to TRBJ2-5; D gene ambiguous. V was clipped by 4 bases and J by 1 base, with 4 bases between them. CDR1 and CDR2 (germline): SEHNR, FQNEAQ (reference sequence). This CDR3 region has 12 residues. CDR3 in DNA: TGTGCCAGCAGCTCTACCCAAGAGACCCAGTACTTC. Protein product: CASSSTQETQYF.

The chain has TRBV10-3 and TRBJ1-1, with D tentatively TRBD1 (5 bases). Between the trimmed V and J ends, which lost 10 bases and 1 base, there was a span of 13 bases. The CDR3 is made up of 13 amino acids. Germline lookup yields CDR1 ENHRY and CDR2 SYGVKD. The DNA for the CDR3 is TGTGCCACCAAAGGGGTGGAGAACACTGAAGCTTTCTTT. Residues: CATKGVENTEAFF.

The rearrangement joins TRBV28 to TRBJ2-3; TRBD1 aligns across 7 bases. The ends lost 3 bases at V and 10 bases at J; junction bases unmatched: 13. Germline CDR1 MDHEN, CDR2 SYDVKM. This CDR3 spans 15 amino acids. The CDR3 spells CASSFEGQHRYAQYF. CDR3 DNA: TGTGCCAGCAGTTTTGAGGGACAGCACAGATACGCGCAGTATTTT.

The chain combines TRBV6-2 or TRBV6-3 with TRBJ2-3; 8 bases line up with TRBD2. The junction had 17 bases not matched to a gene; V was cut back by 2 bases and J by 4 bases. CDR1 is MNHEY, CDR2 SVGEGT, per germline. The CDR3 runs to 19 residues. The CDR3 is CASSYPQRGIRGRSDTQYF. In nucleotides, the CDR3 is TGTGCCAGCAGTTACCCCCAGCGGGGGATCCGGGGTCGGTCAGATACGCAGTATTTT.

The chain employs TRBV9 and TRBJ1-1; weak D call: TRBD1 (5 bases). Trimming removed 0 bases at V and 4 bases at J, with 16 bases between. Germline assignment: CDR1 SGDLS and CDR2 YYNGEE. This CDR3 is 16 amino acids long. The CDR3 nucleotides are TGTGCCAGCAGCGTAGGCTCGGTGGAGGGGAGCACTGAAGCTTTCTTT. Protein product: CASSVGSVEGSTEAFF.

The rearrangement joins TRBV6-5 to TRBJ2-1, with 13 bases lining up with TRBD2. This CDR3 is built from 14 residues. CDR1 and CDR2 (germline): MNHEY, SVGAGI. With 10 bases clipped from V and 8 bases from J, the junction kept 8 bases outside the gene matches. The CDR3 DNA is TGTGCCACAAGGATAGGACTAGCGGGAGATGAGCAGTTCTTC. This encodes CATRIGLAGDEQFF.